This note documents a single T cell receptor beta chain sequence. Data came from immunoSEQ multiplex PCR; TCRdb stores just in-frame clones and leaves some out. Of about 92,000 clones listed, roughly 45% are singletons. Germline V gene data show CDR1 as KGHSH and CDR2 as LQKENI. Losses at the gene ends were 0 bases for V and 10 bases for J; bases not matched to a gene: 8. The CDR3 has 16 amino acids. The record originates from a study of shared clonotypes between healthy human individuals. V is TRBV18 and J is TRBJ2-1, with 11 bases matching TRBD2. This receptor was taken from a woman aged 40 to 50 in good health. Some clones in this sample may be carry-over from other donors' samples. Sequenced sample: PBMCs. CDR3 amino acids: CASSPPGLAGGQEQFF. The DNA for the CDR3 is TGTGCCAGCTCACCACCCGGGCTAGCGGGAGGACAAGAGCAGTTCTTC.